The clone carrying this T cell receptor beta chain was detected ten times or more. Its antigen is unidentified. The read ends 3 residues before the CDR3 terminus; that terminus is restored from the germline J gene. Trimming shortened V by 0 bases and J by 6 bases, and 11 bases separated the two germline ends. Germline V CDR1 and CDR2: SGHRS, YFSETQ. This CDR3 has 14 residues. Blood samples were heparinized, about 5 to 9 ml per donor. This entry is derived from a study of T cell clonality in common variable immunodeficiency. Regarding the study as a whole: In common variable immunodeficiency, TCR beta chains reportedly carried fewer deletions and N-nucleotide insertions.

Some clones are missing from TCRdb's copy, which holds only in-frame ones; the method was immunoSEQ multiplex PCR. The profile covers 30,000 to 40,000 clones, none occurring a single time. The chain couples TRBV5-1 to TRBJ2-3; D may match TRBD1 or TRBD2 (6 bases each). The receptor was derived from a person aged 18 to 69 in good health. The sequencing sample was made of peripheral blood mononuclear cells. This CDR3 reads CASSLEGGGDTQYF. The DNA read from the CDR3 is TGCGCCAGCAGCTTGGAAGGGGGAGGTGATACG.